What follows is one T cell receptor beta chain and its context. Its antigen is still unknown. With V trimmed by 6 bases and J by 4 bases, 5 bases remained unmatched. CDR1 is SNHLY and CDR2 is FYNNEI in the germline V gene. This CDR3 contains 14 residues. This sample stems from a study of T cell repertoires in cytomegalovirus infection. Findings of the study overall: Dominating the ex vivo response were HLA-C-restricted CMV-specific TCR beta clonotypes. The cumulative frequency of public TCR beta families distinguished individuals who carried CMV together with the relevant HLA.

TCRdb passed the reads through MiXCR, listing each CDR3 protein once. This table holds about 470,000 distinct CDR3 sequences, under 55% found once. V and J are TRBV2 and TRBJ2-3, with 9 positions matching TRBD1. This specimen was cultured PBMCs, taken from culture after CMV antigen stimulation. The TCR sequence derives from a human donor in good health (CMV status not recorded). Some clones in this sample may be carry-over from other donors' samples. The chain's CDR3 is CASRGDRAPDTQYF. Written as DNA, the CDR3 is TGTGCCAGCAGGGGGGACAGGGCCCCAGATACGCAGTATTTT.